The text below deals with one T cell receptor (beta chain). Its antigen is unidentified. This sample stems from a study of T cells in localized non-small cell lung cancer. The study's findings and limits: The greatest T cell clonality was found in uninvolved adjacent lung (higher than in tumor).

This CDR3 is 16 amino acids long. Trimming removed 4 bases from V and 2 bases from J, with 17 bases in between. The germline CDR1 and CDR2 sequences are MGHRA and YSYEKL. Sequencing was performed with immunoSEQ multiplex PCR; in TCRdb, only in-frame clones are kept and a portion is missing. This repertoire shows some 18,000 clones, approximately 80% found once; its top ten account for about 4.7%. The source material was peripheral blood, sampled before any cancer treatment. This chain connects TRBV4-1 to TRBJ2-5; D tentatively reads TRBD1 or TRBD2 (5 bases each). The sequence was obtained from a man between 40 and 70 years old with stage I lung adenocarcinoma. In DNA form, the CDR3 reads TGCGCCAGCAGCCGCCCGGGACGGGCACTTCAAGAGACCCAGTACTTC. Protein product: CASSRPGRALQETQYF.